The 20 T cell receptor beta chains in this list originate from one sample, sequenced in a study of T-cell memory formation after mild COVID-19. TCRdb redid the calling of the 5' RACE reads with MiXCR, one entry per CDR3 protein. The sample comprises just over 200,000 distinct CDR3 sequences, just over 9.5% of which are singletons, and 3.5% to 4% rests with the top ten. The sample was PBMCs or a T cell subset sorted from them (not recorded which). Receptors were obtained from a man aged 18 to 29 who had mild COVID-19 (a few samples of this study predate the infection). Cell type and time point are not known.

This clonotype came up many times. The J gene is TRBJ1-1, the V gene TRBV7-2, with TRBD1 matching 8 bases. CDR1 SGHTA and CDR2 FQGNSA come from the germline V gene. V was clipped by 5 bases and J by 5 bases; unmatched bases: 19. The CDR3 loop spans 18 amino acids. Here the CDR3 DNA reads TGTGCCAGCAGCCCCCGCCGGACAGGGAATGAATGGAGGACTGAAGCTTTCTTT. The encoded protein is CASSPRRTGNEWRTEAFF.

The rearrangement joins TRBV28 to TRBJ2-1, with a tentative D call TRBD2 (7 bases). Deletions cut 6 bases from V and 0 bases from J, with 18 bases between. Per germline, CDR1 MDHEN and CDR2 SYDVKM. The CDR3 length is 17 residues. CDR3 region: CASRPMGGGRSYNEQFF. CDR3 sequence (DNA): TGTGCCAGCAGACCTATGGGGGGGGGCCGCTCCTACAATGAGCAGTTCTTC.

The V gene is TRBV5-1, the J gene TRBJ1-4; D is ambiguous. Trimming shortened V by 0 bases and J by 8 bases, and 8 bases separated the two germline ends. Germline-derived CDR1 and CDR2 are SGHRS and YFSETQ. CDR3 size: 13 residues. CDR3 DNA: TGCGCCAGCAGCTTGGCCCCCGGGGAAAAACTGTTTTTT. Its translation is CASSLAPGEKLFF.

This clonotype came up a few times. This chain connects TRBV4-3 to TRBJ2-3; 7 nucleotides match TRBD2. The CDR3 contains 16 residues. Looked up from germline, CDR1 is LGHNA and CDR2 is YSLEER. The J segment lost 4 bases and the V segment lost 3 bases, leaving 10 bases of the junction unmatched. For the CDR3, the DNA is TGCGCCAGCAGCCAGGGTCGAGCGGGGTCGGCAGATACGCAGTATTTT. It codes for CASSQGRAGSADTQYF.

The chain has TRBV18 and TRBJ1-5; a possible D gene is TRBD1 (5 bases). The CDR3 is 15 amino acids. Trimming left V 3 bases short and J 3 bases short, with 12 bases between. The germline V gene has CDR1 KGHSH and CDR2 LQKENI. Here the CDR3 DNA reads TGTGCCAGCTCACCTAATAGGGGAAACAATCAGCCCCAGCATTTT. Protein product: CASSPNRGNNQPQHF.

CDR3 nucleotide sequence: TGTGCCAGCAGCTTAGTTCGGGAATTAGAGACCCAGTACTTC. Amino acids: CASSLVRELETQYF. The V call is TRBV7-8, the J call TRBJ2-5; maybe TRBD2 (5 bases). The V gene lost 1 base and the J gene lost 4 bases, with 10 bases spanning the gap. The length of the CDR3 is 14 residues. Germline-derived CDR1 and CDR2 are SGHVS and FQNEAQ.

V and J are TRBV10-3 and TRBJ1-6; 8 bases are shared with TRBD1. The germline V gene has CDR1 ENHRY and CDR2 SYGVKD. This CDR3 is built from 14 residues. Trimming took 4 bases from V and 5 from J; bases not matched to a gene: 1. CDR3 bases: TGTGCCATCAGTGGACAGGGGAATAATTCACCCCTCCACTTT. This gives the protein CAISGQGNNSPLHF.

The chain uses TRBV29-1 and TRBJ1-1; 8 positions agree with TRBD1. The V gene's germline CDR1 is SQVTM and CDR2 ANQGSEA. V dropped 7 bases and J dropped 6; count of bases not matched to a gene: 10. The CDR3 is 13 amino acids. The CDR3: CSETGDNYSEAFF. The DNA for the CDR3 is TGCAGCGAGACAGGGGATAACTATTCTGAAGCTTTCTTT.

The CDR3 spells CASTLDWSGANVLTF. The CDR3 region has the DNA TGTGCCAGCACCCTCGATTGGTCTGGGGCCAACGTCCTGACTTTC. V is TRBV7-2 and J is TRBJ2-6; D unresolved. V lost 7 bases and J lost 1, with 11 bases in between. Germline CDR1 reads SGHTA; CDR2 reads FQGNSA. There are 15 residues in the CDR3.

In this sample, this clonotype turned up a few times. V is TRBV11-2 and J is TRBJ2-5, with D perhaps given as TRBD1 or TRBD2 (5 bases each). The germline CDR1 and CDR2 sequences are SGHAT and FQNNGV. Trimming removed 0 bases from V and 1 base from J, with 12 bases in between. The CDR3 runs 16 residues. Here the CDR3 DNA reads TGTGCCAGCAGCTTAGATCGGGGCAGTGTCCAAGAGACCCAGTACTTC. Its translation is CASSLDRGSVQETQYF.

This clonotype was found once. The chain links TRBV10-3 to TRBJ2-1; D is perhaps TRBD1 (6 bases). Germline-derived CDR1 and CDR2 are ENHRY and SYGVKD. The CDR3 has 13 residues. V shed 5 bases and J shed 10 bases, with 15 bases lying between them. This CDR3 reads CAISPTGSREQFF. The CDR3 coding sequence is TGTGCCATCAGTCCAACAGGGTCGAGAGAGCAGTTCTTC.

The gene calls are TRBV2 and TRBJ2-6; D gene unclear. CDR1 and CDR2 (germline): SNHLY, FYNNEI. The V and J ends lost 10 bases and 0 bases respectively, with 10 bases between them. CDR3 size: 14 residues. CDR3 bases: TGTGCCACCGGGCCCCTCTCTGGGGCCAACGTCCTGACTTTC. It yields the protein CATGPLSGANVLTF. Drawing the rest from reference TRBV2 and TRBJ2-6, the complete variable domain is EPEVTQTPSHQVTQMGQEVILRCVPISNHLYFYWYRQILGQKVEFLVSFYNNEISEKSEIFDDQFSVERPDGSNFTLKIRSTKLEDSAMYFCATGPLSGANVLTFGAGSRLTVL.

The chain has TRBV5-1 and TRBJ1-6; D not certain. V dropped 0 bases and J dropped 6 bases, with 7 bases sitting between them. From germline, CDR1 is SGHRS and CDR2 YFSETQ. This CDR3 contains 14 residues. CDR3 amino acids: CASSLEGGNSPLHF. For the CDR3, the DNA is TGCGCCAGCAGCTTGGAGGGAGGTAATTCACCCCTCCACTTT. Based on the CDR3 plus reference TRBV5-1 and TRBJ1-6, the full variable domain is KAGVTQTPRYLIKTRGQQVTLSCSPISGHRSVSWYQQTPGQGLQFLFEYFSETQRNKGNFPGRFSGRQFSNSRSEMNVSTLELGDSALYLCASSLEGGNSPLHFGNGTRLTVT.

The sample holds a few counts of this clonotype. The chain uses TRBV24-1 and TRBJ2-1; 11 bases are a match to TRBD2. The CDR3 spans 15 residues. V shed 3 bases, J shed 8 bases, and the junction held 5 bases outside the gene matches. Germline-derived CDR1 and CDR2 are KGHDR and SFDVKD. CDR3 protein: CATSDPGLAGDEQFF. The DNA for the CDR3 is TGTGCCACCAGTGATCCCGGACTAGCGGGTGATGAGCAGTTCTTC.

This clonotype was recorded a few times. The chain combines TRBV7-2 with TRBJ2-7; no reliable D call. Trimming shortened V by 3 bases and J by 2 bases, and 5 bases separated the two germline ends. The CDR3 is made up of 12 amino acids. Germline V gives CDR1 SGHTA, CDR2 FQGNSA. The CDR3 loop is CASSFDPYEQYF. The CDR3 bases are TGTGCCAGCAGCTTCGATCCCTACGAGCAGTACTTC.

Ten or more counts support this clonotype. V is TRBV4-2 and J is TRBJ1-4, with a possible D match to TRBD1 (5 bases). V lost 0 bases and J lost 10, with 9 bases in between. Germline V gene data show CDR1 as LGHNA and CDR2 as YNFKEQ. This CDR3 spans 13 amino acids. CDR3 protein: CASSQDGGRKLFF. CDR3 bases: TGTGCCAGCAGCCAAGATGGGGGAAGAAAACTGTTTTTT.

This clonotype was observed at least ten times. CDR3 nucleotide sequence: TGTGCCAGCAGCCGATTTGGGAACCAAGAGACCCAGTACTTC. This sequence encodes CASSRFGNQETQYF. The genes are TRBV7-2 and TRBJ2-5; D is unresolved. The V gene's germline CDR1 is SGHTA and CDR2 FQGNSA. CDR3 size: 14 residues. V was pared by 5 bases and J by 0 bases, with 10 bases between. Using reference TRBV7-2 and TRBJ2-5 for the parts outside the CDR3, the full variable domain is GAGVSQSPSNKVTEKGKDVELRCDPISGHTALYWYRQSLGQGLEFLIYFQGNSAPDKSGLPSDRFSAERTGGSVSTLTIQRTQQEDSAVYLCASSRFGNQETQYFGPGTRLLVL.

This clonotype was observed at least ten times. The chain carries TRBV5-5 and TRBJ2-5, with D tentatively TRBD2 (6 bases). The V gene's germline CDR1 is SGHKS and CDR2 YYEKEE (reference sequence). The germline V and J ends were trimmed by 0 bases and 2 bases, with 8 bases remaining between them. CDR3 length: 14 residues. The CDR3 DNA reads TGTGCCAGCAGCTTGGCGGGAGAGCAAGAGACCCAGTACTTC. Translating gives CASSLAGEQETQYF.

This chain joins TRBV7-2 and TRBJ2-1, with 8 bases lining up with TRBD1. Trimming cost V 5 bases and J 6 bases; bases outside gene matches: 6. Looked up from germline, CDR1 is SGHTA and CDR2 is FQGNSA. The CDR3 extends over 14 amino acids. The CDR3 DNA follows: TGTGCCAGCAGCACCCAGGGGGCAATCAATGAGCAGTTCTTC. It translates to CASSTQGAINEQFF.

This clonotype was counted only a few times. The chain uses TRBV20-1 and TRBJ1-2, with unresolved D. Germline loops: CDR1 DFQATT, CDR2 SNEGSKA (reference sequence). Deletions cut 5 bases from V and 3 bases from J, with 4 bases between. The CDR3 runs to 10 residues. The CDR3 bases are TGCAGTGCTCTCTACTATGGCTACACCTTC. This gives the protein CSALYYGYTF.